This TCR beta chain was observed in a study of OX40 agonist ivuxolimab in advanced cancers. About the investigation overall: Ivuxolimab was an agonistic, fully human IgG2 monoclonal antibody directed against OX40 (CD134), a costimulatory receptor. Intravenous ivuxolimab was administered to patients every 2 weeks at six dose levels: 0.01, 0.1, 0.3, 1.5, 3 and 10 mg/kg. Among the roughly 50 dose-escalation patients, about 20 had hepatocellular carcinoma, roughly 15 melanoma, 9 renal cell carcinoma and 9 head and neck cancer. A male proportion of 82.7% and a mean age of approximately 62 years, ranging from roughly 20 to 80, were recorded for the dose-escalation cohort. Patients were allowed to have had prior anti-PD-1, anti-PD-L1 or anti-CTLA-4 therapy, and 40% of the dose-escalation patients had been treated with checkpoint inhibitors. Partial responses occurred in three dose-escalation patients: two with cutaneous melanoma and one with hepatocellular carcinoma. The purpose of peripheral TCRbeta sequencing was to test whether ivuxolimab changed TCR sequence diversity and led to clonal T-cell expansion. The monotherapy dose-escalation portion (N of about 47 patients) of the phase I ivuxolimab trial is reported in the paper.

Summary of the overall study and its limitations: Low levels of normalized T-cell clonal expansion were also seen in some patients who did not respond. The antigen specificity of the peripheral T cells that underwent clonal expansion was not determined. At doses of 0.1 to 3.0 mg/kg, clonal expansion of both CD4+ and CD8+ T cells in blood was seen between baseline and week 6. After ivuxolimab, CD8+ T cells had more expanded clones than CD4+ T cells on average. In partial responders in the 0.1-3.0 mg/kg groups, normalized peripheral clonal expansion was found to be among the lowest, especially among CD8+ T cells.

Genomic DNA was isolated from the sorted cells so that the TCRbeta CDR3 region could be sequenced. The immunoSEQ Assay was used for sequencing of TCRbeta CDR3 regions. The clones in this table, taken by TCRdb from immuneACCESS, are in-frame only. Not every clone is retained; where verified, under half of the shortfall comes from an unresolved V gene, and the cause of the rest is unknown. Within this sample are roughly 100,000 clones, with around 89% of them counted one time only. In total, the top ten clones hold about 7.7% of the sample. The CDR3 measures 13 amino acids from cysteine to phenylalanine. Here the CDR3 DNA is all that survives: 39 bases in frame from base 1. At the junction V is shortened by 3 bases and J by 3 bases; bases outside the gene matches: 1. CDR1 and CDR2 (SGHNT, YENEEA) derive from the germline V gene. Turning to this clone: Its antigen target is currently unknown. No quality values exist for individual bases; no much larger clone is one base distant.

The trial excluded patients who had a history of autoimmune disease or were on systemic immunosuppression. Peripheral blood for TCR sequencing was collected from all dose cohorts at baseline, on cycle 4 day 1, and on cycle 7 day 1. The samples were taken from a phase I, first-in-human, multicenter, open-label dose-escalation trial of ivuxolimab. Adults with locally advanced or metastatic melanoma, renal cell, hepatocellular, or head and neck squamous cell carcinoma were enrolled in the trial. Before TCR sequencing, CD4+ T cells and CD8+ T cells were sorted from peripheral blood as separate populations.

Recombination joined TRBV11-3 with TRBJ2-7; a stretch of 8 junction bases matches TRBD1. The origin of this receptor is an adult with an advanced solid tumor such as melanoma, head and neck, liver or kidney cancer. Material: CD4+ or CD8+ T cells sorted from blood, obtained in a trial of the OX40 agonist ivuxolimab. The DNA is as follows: TGTGCCAGCAGCTTCGGACAGGGCTACGAGCAGTACTTC. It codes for CASSFGQGYEQYF.